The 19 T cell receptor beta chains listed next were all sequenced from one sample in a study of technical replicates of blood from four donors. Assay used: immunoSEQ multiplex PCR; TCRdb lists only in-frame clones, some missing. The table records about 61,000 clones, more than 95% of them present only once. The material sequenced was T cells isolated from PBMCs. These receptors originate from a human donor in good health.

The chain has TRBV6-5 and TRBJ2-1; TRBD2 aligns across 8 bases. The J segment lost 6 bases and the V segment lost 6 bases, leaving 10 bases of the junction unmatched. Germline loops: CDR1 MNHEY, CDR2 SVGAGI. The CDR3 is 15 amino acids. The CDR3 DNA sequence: TGTGCCAGCAGCCGGACGGGGGGGCGCGTCAATGAGCAGTTCTTC. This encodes CASSRTGGRVNEQFF.

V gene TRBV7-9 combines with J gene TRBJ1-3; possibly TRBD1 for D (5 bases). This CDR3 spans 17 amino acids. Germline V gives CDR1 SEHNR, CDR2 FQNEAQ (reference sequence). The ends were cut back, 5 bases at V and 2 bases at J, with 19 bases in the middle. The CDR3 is CASSTDDKGNAGNTIYF. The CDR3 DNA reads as TGTGCCAGCAGCACAGACGACAAGGGGAATGCTGGAAACACCATATATTTT.

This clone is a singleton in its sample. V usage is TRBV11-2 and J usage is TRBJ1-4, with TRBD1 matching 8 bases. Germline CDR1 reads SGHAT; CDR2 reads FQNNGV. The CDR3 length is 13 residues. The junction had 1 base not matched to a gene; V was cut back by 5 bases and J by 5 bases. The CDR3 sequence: CASSRDRNEKLFF. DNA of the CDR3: TGTGCCAGCAGCAGGGACAGGAATGAAAAACTGTTTTTT.

The CDR3 sequence: CASRSSGDEQFF. The CDR3 bases are TGTGCCAGCCGATCTAGCGGAGATGAGCAGTTCTTC. This chain links TRBV9 with TRBJ2-1; TRBD2 matches 7 bases. This CDR3 comprises 12 residues. J gave up 8 bases and V 7 bases, and 6 bases lay outside the gene matches. CDR1 is SGDLS, CDR2 YYNGEE, per germline.

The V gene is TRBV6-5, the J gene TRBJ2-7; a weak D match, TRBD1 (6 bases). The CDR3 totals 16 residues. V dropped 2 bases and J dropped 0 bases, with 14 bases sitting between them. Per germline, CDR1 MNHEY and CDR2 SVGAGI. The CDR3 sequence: CASSYTSGQSSYEQYF. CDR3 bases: TGTGCCAGCAGTTACACATCCGGACAGAGCTCCTACGAGCAGTACTTC.

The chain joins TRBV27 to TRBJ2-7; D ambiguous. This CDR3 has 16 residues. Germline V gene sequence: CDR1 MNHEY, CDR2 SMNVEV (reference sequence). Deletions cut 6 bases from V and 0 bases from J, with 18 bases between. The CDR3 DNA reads TGTGCCAGCAGCTTCCGTCGGAGTGGCCGCTCCTACGAGCAGTACTTC. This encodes CASSFRRSGRSYEQYF.

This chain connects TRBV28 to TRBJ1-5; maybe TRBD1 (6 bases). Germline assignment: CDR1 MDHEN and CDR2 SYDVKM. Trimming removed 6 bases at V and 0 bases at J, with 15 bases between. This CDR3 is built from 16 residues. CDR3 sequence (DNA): TGTGCCAGCAGCCCCATCAGACAGGCTAGCAATCAGCCCCAGCATTTT. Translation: CASSPIRQASNQPQHF.

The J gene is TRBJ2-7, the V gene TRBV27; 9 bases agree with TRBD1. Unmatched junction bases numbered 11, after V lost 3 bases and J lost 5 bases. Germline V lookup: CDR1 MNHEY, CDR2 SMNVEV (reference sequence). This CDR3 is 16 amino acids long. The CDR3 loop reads CASSFGLGDRVNEQYF. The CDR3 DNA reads TGTGCCAGCAGTTTTGGTCTAGGGGACAGGGTGAACGAGCAGTACTTC.

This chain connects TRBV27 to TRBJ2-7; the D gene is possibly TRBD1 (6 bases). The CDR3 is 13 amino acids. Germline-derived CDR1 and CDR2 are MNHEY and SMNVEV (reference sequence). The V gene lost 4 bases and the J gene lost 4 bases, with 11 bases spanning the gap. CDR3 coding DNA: TGTGCCAGCAGTTCCTCAGGGGTTTACGAGCAGTACTTC. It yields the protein CASSSSGVYEQYF.

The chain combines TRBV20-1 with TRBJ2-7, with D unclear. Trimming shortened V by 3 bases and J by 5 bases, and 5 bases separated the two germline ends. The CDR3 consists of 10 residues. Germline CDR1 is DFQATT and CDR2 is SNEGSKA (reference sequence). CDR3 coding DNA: TGCAGTGCTAGTCTAGACGAGCAGTACTTC. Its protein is CSASLDEQYF.

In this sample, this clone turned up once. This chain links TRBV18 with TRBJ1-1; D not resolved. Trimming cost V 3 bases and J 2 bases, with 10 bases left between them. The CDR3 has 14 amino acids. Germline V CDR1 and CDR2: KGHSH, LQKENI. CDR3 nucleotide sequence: TGTGCCAGCTCACCCGAAGGAGTTAACACTGAAGCTTTCTTT. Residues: CASSPEGVNTEAFF. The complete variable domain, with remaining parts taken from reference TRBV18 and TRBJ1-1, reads NAGVMQNPRHLVRRRGQEARLRCSPMKGHSHVYWYRQLPEEGLKFMVYLQKENIIDESGMPKERFSAEFPKEGPSILRIQQVVRGDSAAYFCASSPEGVNTEAFFGQGTRLTVV.

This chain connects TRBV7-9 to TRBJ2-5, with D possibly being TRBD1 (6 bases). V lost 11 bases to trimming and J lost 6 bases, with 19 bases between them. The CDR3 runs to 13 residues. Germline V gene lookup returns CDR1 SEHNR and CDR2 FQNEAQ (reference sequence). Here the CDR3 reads CAGYKGVAQTQYF. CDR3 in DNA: TGTGCCGGCTACAAGGGGGTAGCTCAGACCCAGTACTTC.

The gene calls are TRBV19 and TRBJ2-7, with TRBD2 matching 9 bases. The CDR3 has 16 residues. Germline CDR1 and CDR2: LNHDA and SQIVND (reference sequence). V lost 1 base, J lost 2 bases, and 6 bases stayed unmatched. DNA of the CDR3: TGTGCCAGTAGTATAGTCTTGCTAGCGGGACCCTACGAGCAGTACTTC. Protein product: CASSIVLLAGPYEQYF.

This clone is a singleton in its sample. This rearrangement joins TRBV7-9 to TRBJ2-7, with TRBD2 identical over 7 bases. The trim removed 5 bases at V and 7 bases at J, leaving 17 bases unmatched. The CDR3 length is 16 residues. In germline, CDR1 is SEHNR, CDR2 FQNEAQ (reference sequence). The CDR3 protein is CASSRFRGEGHGEQYF. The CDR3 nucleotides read TGTGCCAGCAGCCGTTTCCGGGGGGAGGGCCACGGGGAGCAGTACTTC.

CDR3 nucleotides: TGCGCCAGCAGCCAAGGAAACTTCTATGGCTACACCTTC. Protein sequence: CASSQGNFYGYTF. The chain couples TRBV4-1 to TRBJ1-2; no firm D call. Germline CDR1 is MGHRA and CDR2 is YSYEKL. Deletions cut 1 base from V and 4 bases from J, with 7 bases between. The CDR3 contains 13 residues.

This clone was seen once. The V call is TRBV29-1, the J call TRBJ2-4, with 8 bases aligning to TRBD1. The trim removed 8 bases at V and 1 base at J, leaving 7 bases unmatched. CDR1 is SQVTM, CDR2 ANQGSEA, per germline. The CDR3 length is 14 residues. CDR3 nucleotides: TGCAGCATTCAGGGGGCAGGTGCCAAAAACATTCAGTACTTC. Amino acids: CSIQGAGAKNIQYF.

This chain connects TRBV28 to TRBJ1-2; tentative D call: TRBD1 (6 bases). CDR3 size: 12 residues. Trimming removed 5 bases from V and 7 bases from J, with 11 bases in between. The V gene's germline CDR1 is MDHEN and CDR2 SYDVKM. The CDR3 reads CASSRTVGGYTF. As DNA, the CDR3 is TGTGCCAGCAGTCGGACAGTAGGTGGCTACACCTTC.

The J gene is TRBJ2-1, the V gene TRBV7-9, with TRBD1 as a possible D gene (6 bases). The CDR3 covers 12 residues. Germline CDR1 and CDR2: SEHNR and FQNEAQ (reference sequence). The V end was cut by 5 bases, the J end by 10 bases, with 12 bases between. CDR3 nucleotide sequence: TGTGCCAGCAGCCCCAGGGGCGCAGAGCAGTTCTTC. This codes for CASSPRGAEQFF.

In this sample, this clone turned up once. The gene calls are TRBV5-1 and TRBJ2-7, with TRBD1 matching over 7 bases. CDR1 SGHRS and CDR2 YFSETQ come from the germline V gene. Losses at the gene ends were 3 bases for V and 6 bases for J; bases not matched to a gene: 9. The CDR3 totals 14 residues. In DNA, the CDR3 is TGCGCCAGCAGCTCCGGGACAGATATTGGCGAGCAGTACTTC. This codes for CASSSGTDIGEQYF. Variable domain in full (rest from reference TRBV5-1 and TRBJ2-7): KAGVTQTPRYLIKTRGQQVTLSCSPISGHRSVSWYQQTPGQGLQFLFEYFSETQRNKGNFPGRFSGRQFSNSRSEMNVSTLELGDSALYLCASSSGTDIGEQYFGPGTRLTVT.